This TCR beta chain originates from a study of cytomegalovirus exposure and HLA in healthy donors. Study-level points and caveats: The only immune exposure information that was available was CMV serostatus. Productive status was seen about 90% or about 30% of the time for most TCR beta V segments in an earlier analysis.

Each donor's status was that of a healthy bone marrow donor. There were likely unrecorded immune exposures, though donors were nominally healthy when sampled. Primers included in the PCR were 60 Vbeta and 13 Jbeta primers. TCRdb's copy holds only in-frame clones and misses some; the assay was immunoSEQ multiplex PCR. The sample records approximately 120,000 clones, 81% being singletons. This clone was found once. The antigen remains undetermined. The sequencing sample was made of PBMCs. This TCR was sampled from a woman aged 25-40 years in good health and CMV-seronegative.

CDR3 in DNA: TGCGCCAGCAGCCAAGTAGGGGGGACTAGCGCAGATACGCAGTATTTT. Translated, it gives CASSQVGGTSADTQYF. The J gene is TRBJ2-3, the V gene TRBV4-1, with TRBD2 matching 10 bases. This CDR3 is 16 amino acids long. V was clipped by 1 base and J by 4 bases; unmatched bases: 5. Germline V gene data show CDR1 as MGHRA and CDR2 as YSYEKL.